The clone carrying this T cell receptor (beta chain) was picked up one time. The germline CDR1 and CDR2 sequences are SGHNT and YYREEE (reference sequence). This CDR3 has 12 amino acids. Trimming pared 1 base from V and 4 bases from J, leaving 4 bases between. TCRdb's table, derived via immunoSEQ multiplex PCR, lists solely in-frame clones and lacks some. Of about 1 million clones listed, under 80% are singletons. Splitting of CD4+ cells produced CD45RA+ naive and CD45RA-negative memory subsets. The data derive from a study of shared clonotypes between healthy human individuals. Study as a whole: Used for every donor were three CD4 naive, three CD4 memory, two CD8 naive and one CD8 memory plate.

The genes are TRBV5-4 and TRBJ2-3; D gene uncertain. Sequencing used memory CD4+ T cells sorted from blood. As for subset: CD45RA-negative fraction. The clonotype comes from a man aged 18 to 30 in good health. CDR3 nucleotide sequence: TGTGCCAGCAGCTTGTTTTCAGATACGCAGTATTTT. This encodes CASSLFSDTQYF. Variable domain in full (rest from reference TRBV5-4 and TRBJ2-3): ETGVTQSPTHLIKTRGQQVTLRCSSQSGHNTVSWYQQALGQGPQFIFQYYREEENGRGNFPPRFSGLQFPNYSSELNVNALELDDSALYLCASSLFSDTQYFGPGTRLTVL.